This TCR beta chain appears in the sequencing data of a study of T cells in Graves' hyperthyroidism and ophthalmopathy (dated by TCRdb to about 2019). Regarding the complete study: Peripheral blood was collected at initial diagnosis, before any treatment. For training and testing, the roughly 100 patients in the discovery cohort were randomly divided in a 7:3 ratio. The paper reports TCR Vbeta CDR3 sequencing of approximately 140 peripheral blood samples: over 40 ophthalmopathy, around 80 hyperthyroidism and 17 progressor patients. In roughly six Graves' hyperthyroidism patients, the study also compared T-cell repertoires from thyroid tissue with T-cell repertoires from blood. Prospective prediction of ophthalmopathy was tested in an independent validation cohort of 18 hyperthyroidism patients and 15 to 17 patients who later progressed to ophthalmopathy. Following sampling, methimazole starting at 30 mg daily was given to hyperthyroidism patients, and high-dose intravenous methylprednisolone was given to ophthalmopathy patients. To identify distinguishing TCR V-J signatures, a discovery cohort of some 99 patients was used, comprising 43 with Graves' ophthalmopathy and 57 with stable Graves' hyperthyroidism. Results and caveats for the whole study, not just this receptor: In cross-validation, a model built on a 13 V-J signature told ophthalmopathy apart from stable hyperthyroidism with 85% to 90% sensitivity and around 84% specificity, and in testing the same model reached 80%/75%. Most expanded thyroid clonotypes (frequency above 0.001) were also detected in blood, a finding suggesting that blood repertoires may reflect thyroid immune responses. In validation, progression to ophthalmopathy was predicted by the model with about 70% sensitivity and 72% to 80% specificity, a median of approximately 6.5 months before onset. Sample size was not statistically predetermined, and blinding of investigators to group allocation was not performed.

This clonotype was counted a few times. It lacks a known antigen. There are no base qualities to consult, and no much larger clone falls within one base. The TCR beta CDR3 regions were amplified from the RNA transcripts. For the first round of RT-PCR on the TCR CDR3, the HTBI primer set was used together with the Qiagen OneStep RT-PCR kit. Libraries were constructed in a second round of multiplex PCR, after which size selection and purification were performed. Libraries were sequenced paired-end with 100 bp reads on an Illumina HiSeq2000. For the original study's pipeline: SOAPnuke was used to process the raw data, removing reads that contained adapters or uncalled bases, had a mean Phred below 15, or lacked an exact match to the constant primer or identifier. High-quality paired reads were merged with COPE v1.2.5, and unique nucleotide sequences were defined as clonotypes. MiTCR v1.1 was used to align clonotypes to the IMGT TRBV, TRBD and TRBJ reference segments. Analysis was restricted to V-J combinations with a frequency above 0.0001, which covered 99.2% of repertoires. The TCS score was defined as the ratio of F50 (clonal expansion) to E x V (chaos), calculated using BLOSUM62-based TCRdist between CDR3 peptides within each V-J. Welch's t-statistics and random forest reduced fewer than 550 V-J features to around 14, which were used in a naive Bayes classifier (R e1071). Clones were called with MiXCR by TCRdb after fastp trimmed the public reads at Q25, and only in-frame beta chains were retained. Every distinct CDR3 protein forms one entry, paired with its most common genes and DNA. The V and J calls follow TCRdb's processing rather than the paper's. Here the sample has about 420,000 distinct CDR3 sequences; around 13% occur a single time. The top ten clones comprise 5.3% of the sample.

CDR1 and CDR2, per the germline V gene, are SGHRS and YFSETQ. V sheds 3 bases and J sheds 2 bases, leaving 11 bases between their ends. The CDR3 sequence holds 14 residues, the cysteine and phenylalanine included. Only the CDR3 portion is preserved as DNA: 42 bases, with reading frame beginning at the first base. Stable Graves' hyperthyroidism was defined as the absence of progression to ophthalmopathy over 18 months of follow-up. Hyperthyroidism patients were newly diagnosed, with disease duration under 2 months, and aged 18 to 65 years. Patients with uncontrolled infections, other autoimmune diseases, pregnancy or lactation were excluded. Clinical symptoms, serum thyroxine and TRAb, thyroid ultrasound, and orbital computed tomography formed the basis for the diagnoses. Ficoll-Paque density gradient centrifugation was used to isolate PBMCs from approximately 10 ml of fresh peripheral blood. Trizol reagent was used to extract total RNA, and RNA quality was then checked on an Agilent 2100 Bioanalyzer.

The rearrangement joined TRBV5-1 to TRBJ1-2, and possibly TRBD1, on 6 matching bases. The material sequenced was blood. The TCR comes from a woman in her late teens or twenties with Graves' hyperthyroidism. The CDR3: CASSSGQRNYGYTF. The DNA sequence follows: TGCGCCAGCAGCTCCGGACAGAGAAACTATGGCTACACCTTC.